The next 32 T cell receptor beta chains were all read from a single sample in a study of cytomegalovirus exposure and HLA in healthy donors. Vbeta (60) and Jbeta (13) primers were used in the PCR. This table comes from immunoSEQ multiplex PCR, and its TCRdb copy is limited to in-frame clones, with some not included. The sample lists just over 150,000 clones; approximately 70% were seen once. Sequenced input: PBMCs. These receptors came from a man aged 40-50 years in good health and CMV-seropositive.

This rearrangement joins TRBV5-4 to TRBJ2-1, with D perhaps matching TRBD1 (6 bases). The CDR3 length is 15 residues. The germline V gene has CDR1 SGHNT and CDR2 YYREEE (reference sequence). Deletions cut 2 bases from V and 8 bases from J, with 17 bases between. In nucleotides, the CDR3 is TGTGCCAGCAGCTTAAGGGACATTATGGGGGATGAGCAGTTCTTC. Translated: CASSLRDIMGDEQFF.

This chain links TRBV5-1 with TRBJ2-7; 10 positions match TRBD1. The germline V gene encodes CDR1 SGHRS and CDR2 YFSETQ. The CDR3 loop spans 14 amino acids. Unmatched junction bases numbered 5, after V lost 6 bases and J lost 2 bases. CDR3 sequence reads: CASKMGQGTYEQYF. For the CDR3, the DNA is TGCGCCAGCAAGATGGGACAGGGGACCTACGAGCAGTACTTC.

The chain combines TRBV6-4 with TRBJ2-1; 8 bases map to TRBD2. There are 14 residues in the CDR3. In germline, CDR1 is MRHNA, CDR2 SNTAGT. Trimming at V came to 6 bases and at J to 0 bases, leaving 1 base not matched to a gene. The chain's CDR3 is CASSGGDSYNEQFF. CDR3 nucleotides: TGTGCCAGCAGCGGGGGGGACTCCTACAATGAGCAGTTCTTC.

This rearrangement joins TRBV7-9 to TRBJ1-1, with D unresolved. The length of the CDR3 is 14 residues. Germline CDR1 and CDR2: SEHNR and FQNEAQ (reference sequence). The V and J ends lost 3 bases and 11 bases respectively, with 19 bases between them. For the CDR3, the DNA is TGTGCCAGCAGCTTTATCAGGCGGGATGATGTGGCTTTCTTT. As protein: CASSFIRRDDVAFF.

The CDR3 sequence: CASSLSAGRGEETQYF. CDR3 bases: TGTGCCAGCAGCTTATCTGCGGGGAGGGGGGAAGAGACCCAGTACTTC. The chain recombines TRBV5-4 with TRBJ2-5; D possibly corresponds to TRBD2 (7 bases). The CDR3 is 16 amino acids. V shed 2 bases and J shed 3 bases, with 17 bases lying between them. Per germline, CDR1 SGHNT and CDR2 YYREEE (reference sequence).

This clone was seen only once. The gene calls are TRBV7-9 and TRBJ1-3; no definite D call. The V end was cut by 6 bases, the J end by 4 bases, with 10 bases between. The CDR3 totals 13 residues. Germline CDR1 reads SEHNR; CDR2 reads FQNEAQ (reference sequence). The CDR3: CASSLISGNTIYF. CDR3 bases: TGTGCCAGCAGTCTTATCTCCGGAAACACCATATATTTT.

The V gene is TRBV28, the J gene TRBJ2-4; 7 bases align to TRBD2. Germline CDR1 is MDHEN and CDR2 is SYDVKM. The CDR3 has 15 amino acids. J gave up 1 base and V 3 bases, and 3 bases lay outside the gene matches. As DNA, the CDR3 is TGTGCCAGCAGTTTGGGAGGGGAGGCCAAAAACATTCAGTACTTC. Its translation: CASSLGGEAKNIQYF.

This clone was seen a single time. The chain links TRBV5-4 to TRBJ2-7; TRBD2 might be the D (7 bases). This CDR3 has 16 amino acids. Germline CDR1 reads SGHNT; CDR2 reads YYREEE (reference sequence). The V gene lost 2 bases and the J gene lost 3 bases, with 18 bases spanning the gap. This CDR3 reads CASSFGGPRGLYEQYF. The CDR3 DNA reads as TGTGCCAGCAGCTTCGGGGGGCCGAGGGGACTCTACGAGCAGTACTTC.

This clone was counted between two and nine times. The CDR3 DNA reads TGTGCCACCAGCAGATCTACGGACAGACGTAGGAACGAGCAGTACTTC. It translates to CATSRSTDRRRNEQYF. The chain recombines TRBV15 with TRBJ2-7; a possible D gene is TRBD1 (6 bases). The CDR3 is 16 amino acids. The V gene lost 2 bases and the J gene lost 5 bases, with 19 bases spanning the gap. CDR1 is LNHNV, CDR2 YYDKDF, per germline (reference sequence).

Written as DNA, the CDR3 is TGCAGCGTTGGGACTTTAAGCACAGATACGCAGTATTTT. It translates to CSVGTLSTDTQYF. The J gene is TRBJ2-3, the V gene TRBV29-1; D is possibly TRBD2 (5 bases). Germline loops: CDR1 SQVTM, CDR2 ANQGSEA. The CDR3 extends over 13 amino acids. The germline V and J ends were trimmed by 4 bases and 0 bases, with 8 bases remaining between them.

This rearrangement joins TRBV19 to TRBJ1-1; perhaps TRBD1 as D (6 bases). The germline V gene encodes CDR1 LNHDA and CDR2 SQIVND (reference sequence). Trimming removed 3 bases at V and 3 bases at J, with 11 bases between. The CDR3 extends over 14 amino acids. The chain's CDR3 is CASSINGQYTEAFF. The CDR3 region has the DNA TGTGCCAGTAGTATTAATGGACAGTACACTGAAGCTTTCTTT.

The V gene is TRBV19, the J gene TRBJ1-1; the D gene is possibly TRBD1 (6 bases). The germline V gene has CDR1 LNHDA and CDR2 SQIVND (reference sequence). The V gene lost 8 bases and the J gene lost 0 bases, with 16 bases spanning the gap. CDR3 length equals 15 residues. CDR3: CASFPDSNMNTEAFF. In DNA, the CDR3 is TGTGCCAGTTTCCCGGACAGCAATATGAACACTGAAGCTTTCTTT.

In this sample, this clone turned up once. V usage is TRBV6-5 and J usage is TRBJ2-7; 8 bases align to TRBD1. Germline-derived CDR1 and CDR2 are MNHEY and SVGAGI. The CDR3 contains 14 residues. The junction had 5 bases not matched to a gene; V was cut back by 2 bases and J by 5 bases. Here the CDR3 DNA reads TGTGCCAGCAGTTACGACAGGGGAGGCGACGAGCAGTACTTC. Translating gives CASSYDRGGDEQYF.

The J gene is TRBJ1-6, the V gene TRBV4-3; a weak D match, TRBD1 (6 bases). The CDR3 runs to 13 residues. From germline, CDR1 is LGHNA and CDR2 YSLEER. The V end lost 6 bases, the J end lost 8 bases, and 11 bases lay between the germline ends. CDR3 sequence reads: CASSTDRYSPLHF. CDR3 in DNA: TGCGCCAGCAGTACGGACAGATATTCACCCCTCCACTTT.

This clone showed up just once. The V and J genes are TRBV5-8 and TRBJ1-2; D is undetermined. With 5 bases removed from V and 6 bases from J, the gap between germline ends came to 17 bases. The CDR3 length is 14 residues. Germline loops: CDR1 SGHTS, CDR2 YDEGEE. The CDR3 is CASSPSLSTDGYTF. The CDR3 DNA sequence: TGTGCCAGCAGTCCCAGTCTATCGACTGATGGCTACACCTTC. Using reference TRBV5-8 and TRBJ1-2 for the parts outside the CDR3, the full variable domain is EAGVTQSPTHLIKTRGQQATLRCSPISGHTSVYWYQQALGLGLQFLLWYDEGEERNRGNFPPRFSGRQFPNYSSELNVNALELEDSALYLCASSPSLSTDGYTFGSGTRLTVV.

The chain carries TRBV4-1 and TRBJ1-5, with D unresolved. This CDR3 is 14 amino acids long. The V end was cut by 2 bases, the J end by 6 bases, with 11 bases between. Germline values: CDR1 MGHRA, CDR2 YSYEKL. The CDR3 sequence is CASSQTPVVQPQHF. The CDR3 DNA sequence: TGCGCCAGCAGCCAAACCCCCGTAGTTCAGCCCCAGCATTTT.

The sample holds a few counts of this clone. The rearrangement joins TRBV28 to TRBJ2-7; a weak D match, TRBD2 (6 bases). The CDR3 contains 14 residues. Trimming left V 6 bases short and J 5 bases short, with 17 bases between. Per the germline V gene, CDR1 is MDHEN and CDR2 is SYDVKM. CDR3 sequence: CASSPLGGKDEQYF. As DNA, the CDR3 is TGTGCCAGCAGCCCCCTGGGGGGTAAGGACGAGCAGTACTTC. Looking up the rest from reference TRBV28 and TRBJ2-7 gives the full variable domain: DVKVTQSSRYLVKRTGEKVFLECVQDMDHENMFWYRQDPGLGLRLIYFSYDVKMKEKGDIPEGYSVSREKKERFSLILESASTNQTSMYLCASSPLGGKDEQYFGPGTRLTVT.

The CDR3 nucleotides are TGTGCCAGTAGCCGGGGGGCAGAAAATGGCTACACCTTC. This encodes CASSRGAENGYTF. The gene calls are TRBV19 and TRBJ1-2, with a tentative D call TRBD1 (6 bases). V lost 6 bases and J 6 bases, leaving 14 bases between the germline ends. The CDR3 totals 13 residues. Germline-derived CDR1 and CDR2 are LNHDA and SQIVND (reference sequence). Full variable domain (outside the CDR3, taken from reference TRBV19 and TRBJ1-2): DGGITQSPKYLFRKEGQNVTLSCEQNLNHDAMYWYRQDPGQGLRLIYYSQIVNDFQKGDIAEGYSVSREKKESFPLTVTSAQKNPTAFYLCASSRGAENGYTFGSGTRLTVV.

The J gene is TRBJ2-5, the V gene TRBV6-1; 8 positions agree with TRBD2. The J call may be wrong; the DNA end is better matched by TRBJ2-7. The CDR3 spans 15 residues. Germline loops: CDR1 MNHNS, CDR2 SASEGT. The CDR3 DNA reads TGTGCCAGCAGTGAAGTGCCTAGCGGGTCCTACGAGCAGTACTTC. It encodes CASSEVPSGSYEQYF.

This rearrangement joins TRBV21-1 to TRBJ2-7; the tabulated D call, TRBD1, remains unverified against the DNA. TRBV21-1 is listed as a pseudogene. This CDR3 comprises 16 residues. CDR3 loop: CASSKLTGAWTYEQYF. The CDR3 DNA reads as TGTGCCAGCAGCAAACTGACAGGCGCCTGGACCTACGAGCAGTACTTC.

The gene calls are TRBV19 and TRBJ1-5; unclear D gene. The V end lost 8 bases, the J end lost 0 bases, and 14 bases lay between the germline ends. Per the germline V gene, CDR1 is LNHDA and CDR2 is SQIVND (reference sequence). This CDR3 contains 15 residues. The CDR3 loop is CASAPVPNSNQPQHF. The CDR3 DNA is TGTGCCAGTGCCCCGGTCCCCAATAGCAATCAGCCCCAGCATTTT.

The chain carries TRBV11-3 and TRBJ1-1; tentatively, D is TRBD1 (5 bases). The CDR3 covers 15 residues. CDR1 is SGHNT and CDR2 is YENEEA in the germline V gene. V was clipped by 3 bases and J by 4 bases, with 15 bases between them. CDR3 protein: CASSLGPSVGTEAFF. The CDR3 nucleotides are TGTGCCAGCAGCTTGGGGCCCAGCGTCGGCACTGAAGCTTTCTTT.

The chain links TRBV11-3 to TRBJ2-1, with TRBD1 matching over 11 bases. The CDR3 spans 14 residues. V dropped 4 bases and J dropped 8; count of bases not matched to a gene: 4. Germline CDR1 reads SGHNT; CDR2 reads YENEEA. The CDR3 DNA reads TGTGCCAGCAGCTGGGACAGGGGGTCTGATGAGCAGTTCTTC. Protein product: CASSWDRGSDEQFF.

In its sample, this clone was seen a few times. The chain is built from TRBV29-1 and TRBJ2-5; TRBD2 matches 9 bases. Germline values: CDR1 SQVTM, CDR2 ANQGSEA. CDR3 length: 14 residues. Unmatched junction bases numbered 10, after V lost 6 bases and J lost 5 bases. The DNA of the CDR3 is TGCAGCGTCTCTAGCGGGGCTGTGGGGGAGACCCAGTACTTC. It encodes CSVSSGAVGETQYF.

V is TRBV4-1 and J is TRBJ2-7; TRBD1 is a possible D gene (5 bases). This CDR3 comprises 14 residues. Germline V lookup: CDR1 MGHRA, CDR2 YSYEKL. Trimming shortened V by 3 bases and J by 0 bases, and 9 bases separated the two germline ends. CDR3 DNA: TGCGCCAGCAGCCAGGGGCAGGTCTCCTACGAGCAGTACTTC. Translation gives CASSQGQVSYEQYF.

This clone was seen just once. The chain is built from TRBV5-1 and TRBJ1-1; D not resolved. The V end was cut by 0 bases, the J end by 7 bases, with 10 bases between. The CDR3 length is 13 residues. Germline V gene sequence: CDR1 SGHRS, CDR2 YFSETQ. CDR3 residues: CASSLAPGNEAFF. In DNA, the CDR3 is TGCGCCAGCAGCTTGGCCCCCGGGAATGAAGCTTTCTTT.

The V and J genes are TRBV5-1 and TRBJ2-5, with 13 bases fitting TRBD2. J was trimmed by 4 bases and V by 3 bases; bases with no gene match: 9. Germline V CDR1 and CDR2: SGHRS, YFSETQ. The CDR3 loop spans 17 amino acids. Here the CDR3 reads CASSSGLAGPMGETQYF. The CDR3 nucleotides read TGCGCCAGCAGCTCGGGACTAGCGGGGCCGATGGGAGAGACCCAGTACTTC.

The rearrangement links TRBV7-8 to TRBJ2-7; 10 nucleotides match TRBD2. The CDR3 runs 16 residues. V was pared by 3 bases and J by 1 base, with 6 bases of the junction left unmatched. Germline CDR1 reads SGHVS; CDR2 reads FQNEAQ. The CDR3 DNA follows: TGTGCCAGCAGCTTGCAAACTAGCGGGGTATCCTACGAGCAGTACTTC. It codes for CASSLQTSGVSYEQYF.

The chain employs TRBV9 and TRBJ2-1; D may be TRBD2 (6 bases). CDR3 length equals 15 residues. Per germline, CDR1 SGDLS and CDR2 YYNGEE. V was shortened by 0 bases and J by 8 bases, with 15 bases between the two germline ends. The CDR3 DNA follows: TGTGCCAGCAGCGTAGAACCGAGGAGGGTCGATGAGCAGTTCTTC. This gives the protein CASSVEPRRVDEQFF.

CDR3 region: CASSLRGLASRETQYF. CDR3 DNA: TGTGCCAGCAGCTTGAGAGGACTAGCCTCCCGAGAGACCCAGTACTTC. V is TRBV7-8 and J is TRBJ2-5, with 8 bases that match TRBD2. Germline values: CDR1 SGHVS, CDR2 FQNEAQ. CDR3 length equals 16 residues. Losses at the gene ends were 3 bases for V and 4 bases for J; bases not matched to a gene: 10.

This sequence joins TRBV7-2 and TRBJ1-2; no definite D call. V lost 1 base to trimming and J lost 7 bases, with 13 bases between them. The CDR3 consists of 14 residues. CDR1 and CDR2 (germline): SGHTA, FQGNSA. The CDR3 reads CASSLGTGSGGYTF. DNA of the CDR3: TGTGCCAGCAGCTTAGGCACCGGGTCGGGTGGCTACACCTTC. The full variable domain, with the rest looked up from reference TRBV7-2 and TRBJ1-2, is GAGVSQSPSNKVTEKGKDVELRCDPISGHTALYWYRQSLGQGLEFLIYFQGNSAPDKSGLPSDRFSAERTGGSVSTLTIQRTQQEDSAVYLCASSLGTGSGGYTFGSGTRLTVV.

The chain links TRBV27 to TRBJ1-1, with TRBD1 identical over 7 bases. The CDR3 runs 13 residues. Trimming at V came to 5 bases and at J to 3 bases, leaving 3 bases not matched to a gene. Looked up from germline, CDR1 is MNHEY and CDR2 is SMNVEV (reference sequence). The CDR3: CASSDREYTEAFF. As DNA, the CDR3 is TGTGCCAGCAGTGACAGGGAATACACTGAAGCTTTCTTT.